This is a list of T cell receptor beta chains from one sample in a study of shared clonotypes between healthy human individuals. Clones were read by immunoSEQ multiplex PCR, and TCRdb kept only the in-frame ones, dropping some. The table lists roughly 2.4 million clones, around 95% of them singletons, with 0.1% to 0.15% in the top ten. The sequenced sample was naive CD4+ T cells sorted from blood. The receptors were gathered from a man aged 18 to 30 in good health. CDR3s include the opening cysteine and the closing phenylalanine or tryptophan. A D gene is named only where the DNA matches it firmly. Expanded clones are given a class, and other clones once, few, many or no size at all.

D gene	V gene	clone size	J gene	CDR3 protein	CDR3 DNA
TRBD2	TRBV29-1	once	TRBJ2-5	CSVTQAGGGETQYF	TGCAGCGTTACTCAAGCGGGAGGAGGAGAGACCCAGTACTTC
NA	TRBV18	NA	TRBJ1-1	CASSSQGVNTEAFF	TGTGCCAGCTCATCCCAAGGGGTGAACACTGAAGCTTTCTTT
NA	TRBV18	once	TRBJ1-1	CASSSTAAEAFF	TGTGCCAGCTCATCAACAGCAGCTGAAGCTTTCTTT
TRBD2	TRBV5-1	once	TRBJ2-3	CASSTSGRNTDTQYF	TGCGCCAGCAGTACTAGCGGGAGGAACACAGATACGCAGTATTTT
NA	TRBV6-1	NA	TRBJ2-5	CASSEQSKTQYF	TGTGCCAGCAGCGAACAATCCAAGACCCAGTACTTC
NA	TRBV18	NA	TRBJ1-3	CASSPQLEGIGNTIYF	TGTGCCAGCTCACCTCAGCTAGAGGGGATCGGAAACACCATATATTTT
NA	TRBV7-3	NA	TRBJ2-2	CASSWDGNTGELFF	TGTGCCAGCAGCTGGGACGGGAACACCGGGGAGCTGTTTTTT
NA	TRBV5-1	few	TRBJ1-3	CASSLASAAGNTIYF	TGCGCCAGCAGCTTGGCGTCGGCAGCCGGAAACACCATATATTTT
NA	TRBV27	NA	TRBJ1-1	CASSSGTVRTEAFF	TGTGCCAGCAGTTCCGGGACGGTTAGGACTGAAGCTTTCTTT
NA	TRBV18	NA	TRBJ1-5	CASSPPSKQPQHF	TGTGCCAGCTCACCGCCCTCCAAGCAGCCCCAGCATTTT
NA	TRBV2	NA	TRBJ2-5	CASSEAMGIGETQYF	TGTGCCAGCAGTGAAGCGATGGGGATCGGAGAGACCCAGTACTTC
TRBD2	TRBV5-1	NA	TRBJ2-7	CASSSTSGGPYEQYF	TGCGCCAGCAGCTCGACTAGCGGGGGGCCCTACGAGCAGTACTTC
NA	TRBV6-1	NA	TRBJ2-2	CASSALDSGGELFF	TGTGCCAGCAGTGCCCTGGACTCTGGCGGGGAGCTGTTTTTT
TRBD1	TRBV28	NA	TRBJ1-2	CASSLYPDRGHEGYTF	TGTGCCAGCAGTCTTTACCCGGACAGGGGGCATGAGGGCTACACCTTC
NA	TRBV7-7	NA	TRBJ2-3	CASSFRGTDTQYF	TGTGCTAGCAGCTTTCGGGGGACAGATACGCAGTATTTT
NA	TRBV6-5	NA	TRBJ1-1	CASNGGEATEAFF	TGTGCCAGCAATGGGGGTGAGGCCACTGAAGCTTTCTTT
TRBD2	TRBV7-9	NA	TRBJ2-1	CASSFTSGEKQFF	TGTGCCAGCAGCTTTACTAGCGGGGAAAAGCAGTTCTTC
NA	TRBV6-1	once	TRBJ2-7	CASLLTGTSYEQYF	TGTGCCAGCCTCCTGACAGGTACCTCCTACGAGCAGTACTTC
TRBD1	TRBV6-5	NA	TRBJ1-5	CASKSTGRSNQPQHF	TGTGCCAGCAAGTCGACAGGGAGGAGCAATCAGCCCCAGCATTTT
NA	TRBV5-1	NA	TRBJ2-3	CASSLDRSDTQYF	TGCGCCAGCAGCCTTGACAGGTCAGATACGCAGTATTTT
TRBD2	TRBV6-6	NA	TRBJ2-5	CASSYLGGGVETQYF	TGTGCCAGCAGTTACTTGGGCGGGGGAGTGGAGACCCAGTACTTC
TRBD1	TRBV28	NA	TRBJ2-5	CASSLLGQGEGQETQYF	TGTGCCAGCAGTCTCCTCGGACAGGGAGAAGGGCAAGAGACCCAGTACTTC
NA	TRBV5-6	NA	TRBJ1-6	CASSRRGNGSPLHF	TGTGCCAGCAGCCGGAGAGGGAACGGGTCACCCCTCCACTTT
TRBD2	TRBV7-3	NA	TRBJ2-7	CASSLTGTSMGEQYF	TGTGCCAGCAGCTTAACCGGGACTAGTATGGGCGAGCAGTACTTC
NA	TRBV11-2	NA	TRBJ2-5	CASSSLMGEGVGAQYF	TGTGCCAGCAGCTCCCTTATGGGAGAGGGGGTTGGGGCCCAGTACTTC
NA	TRBV5-6	NA	TRBJ1-5	CASSPGGNQPQHF	TGTGCCAGCAGCCCCGGGGGCAATCAGCCCCAGCATTTT
TRBD1	TRBV7-8	NA	TRBJ1-6	CASSLLQGPNFNSPLHF	TGTGCCAGCAGCCTATTACAGGGGCCCAATTTCAATTCACCCCTCCACTTT
NA	TRBV28	NA	TRBJ2-5	CATYKGPGKETQYF	TGTGCCACTTACAAGGGACCAGGGAAAGAGACCCAGTACTTC
NA	TRBV6-1	NA	TRBJ2-7	CASSEGRSTEQYF	TGTGCCAGCAGTGAAGGGAGATCTACCGAGCAGTACTTC
NA	TRBV5-1	NA	TRBJ2-3	CASSPAQAADTQYF	TGCGCCAGCAGCCCGGCCCAGGCGGCAGATACGCAGTATTTT
NA	TRBV7-8	NA	TRBJ2-3	CASTSAGSDTQYF	TGTGCCAGCACCTCGGCAGGTTCAGATACGCAGTATTTT
NA	TRBV7-8	NA	TRBJ2-7	CASSLGAMPFYEQYF	TGTGCCAGCAGCTTAGGGGCGATGCCCTTTTACGAGCAGTACTTC
NA	TRBV6-1	NA	TRBJ1-2	CASRGSGYTF	TGTGCCAGCAGGGGTAGTGGCTACACCTTC
NA	TRBV6-6	NA	TRBJ2-7	CASREEYEQYF	TGTGCCAGCAGGGAGGAGTACGAGCAGTACTTC
NA	TRBV9	NA	TRBJ2-1	CASSVSGAPLNEQFF	TGTGCCAGCAGCGTATCAGGGGCCCCCCTCAATGAGCAGTTCTTC
NA	TRBV6-1	NA	TRBJ2-3	CASSVRERTTDTQYF	TGTGCCAGCAGTGTCAGGGAGCGGACCACAGATACGCAGTATTTT